The 27 T cell receptor beta chains below were found in one sample sequenced in a study of T cell repertoires in cytomegalovirus infection. TCRdb recomputed calls from the reads with MiXCR, one row per CDR3 protein. The data show about 470,000 distinct CDR3 sequences, more than 40% seen once. Their antigens are not known. The sample in question was cultured PBMCs, obtained from culture after CMV antigen stimulation. Receptors originate from a human donor in good health (CMV status not recorded). Some clones in this sample may be carry-over from other donors' samples.

The CDR3 loop is CASSPSASGSNHEQYF. The CDR3 nucleotides are TGTGCCAGCAGCCCGTCGGCCAGCGGGAGCAATCACGAGCAGTACTTC. The chain is built from TRBV7-9 and TRBJ2-7; 8 bases line up with TRBD2. The junction had 14 bases not matched to a gene; V was cut back by 5 bases and J by 5 bases. Per germline, CDR1 SEHNR and CDR2 FQNEAQ (reference sequence). The CDR3 is 16 residues long.

To note about this clonotype: At one end the junction does not follow the germline gene, possibly because of a read error. The V and J genes are TRBV7-2 and TRBJ2-7; 7 bases align to TRBD1. Germline values: CDR1 SGHTA, CDR2 FQGNSA. The CDR3 extends over 13 amino acids. The CDR3 reads CARSLDRAYEQYF. CDR3 DNA sequence: TGTGCCAGAAGCTTAGACAGGGCCTACGAGCAGTACTTC.

This clonotype was seen more than once but under ten times. The CDR3 loop is CASSLNIIAQETQYF. Here the CDR3 DNA reads TGTGCCAGCAGCTTAAACATAATTGCCCAAGAGACCCAGTACTTC. The J gene is TRBJ2-5, the V gene TRBV11-2; D gene ambiguous. Per the germline V gene, CDR1 is SGHAT and CDR2 is FQNNGV. V lost 2 bases to trimming and J lost 1 base, with 11 bases between them. The CDR3 length is 15 residues.

The chain employs TRBV25-1 and TRBJ2-3, with D uncertain. V lost 3 bases to trimming and J lost 2 bases, with 6 bases between them. The germline V gene encodes CDR1 MGHDK and CDR2 SYGVNS. The CDR3 contains 13 residues. The CDR3 loop is CASSDHYTDTQYF. The CDR3 DNA sequence: TGTGCCAGCAGTGACCACTACACAGATACGCAGTATTTT.

The V and J genes are TRBV2 and TRBJ2-7; 8 bases are shared with TRBD2. The trim removed 6 bases at V and 6 bases at J, leaving 19 bases unmatched. The germline V gene has CDR1 SNHLY and CDR2 FYNNEI. The CDR3 runs 17 residues. CDR3 bases: TGTGCCAGCAGACTTAGGGTGCGGGGGGCCGCTAGATCCGAGCAGTACTTC. Protein product: CASRLRVRGAARSEQYF. The full variable domain, in which reference TRBV2 and TRBJ2-7 provide the parts outside the CDR3, is EPEVTQTPSHQVTQMGQEVILRCVPISNHLYFYWYRQILGQKVEFLVSFYNNEISEKSEIFDDQFSVERPDGSNFTLKIRSTKLEDSAMYFCASRLRVRGAARSEQYFGPGTRLTVT.

This clonotype was observed a handful of times. The gene calls are TRBV7-6 and TRBJ2-5; tentatively, D is TRBD1 (6 bases). Per the germline V gene, CDR1 is SGHVS and CDR2 is FNYEAQ. The CDR3 loop spans 13 amino acids. V lost 0 bases and J lost 7, with 9 bases in between. The CDR3 region has the DNA TGTGCCAGCAGCTTAGCGGGGGCAGGGACCCAGTACTTC. Encoded protein: CASSLAGAGTQYF.

This clonotype was seen a handful of times. The rearrangement links TRBV11-3 to TRBJ1-1; D call uncertain. This CDR3 has 13 residues. V was cut by 5 bases and J by 0 bases, with 7 bases left in between. Germline V gene lookup returns CDR1 SGHNT and CDR2 YENEEA. CDR3 protein: CASSEDLNTEAFF. CDR3 nucleotides: TGTGCCAGCAGCGAGGACCTGAACACTGAAGCTTTCTTT.

The chain employs TRBV6-2 or TRBV6-3 and TRBJ1-2; 10 bases match TRBD1. Germline loops: CDR1 MNHEY, CDR2 SVGEGT. CDR3 length: 13 amino acids. V lost 4 bases to trimming and J lost 6 bases; unmatched junction nucleotides: 2. The CDR3 coding sequence is TGTGCCAGCAGTTCGGGACAGGGGAATGGCTACACCTTC. Protein sequence: CASSSGQGNGYTF.

The V call is TRBV12-3 or TRBV12-4, the J call TRBJ1-2; D not certain. The CDR3 consists of 16 residues. V gave up 5 bases and J gave up 8 bases, with 24 bases separating them. The CDR3 protein is CASSKVPARTRGGYTF. Written as DNA, the CDR3 is TGTGCCAGCAGTAAAGTTCCGGCCAGGACTCGCGGGGGCTACACCTTC.

This chain uses TRBV30 with TRBJ1-2, with a weak D call TRBD1 (5 bases). CDR1 is GTSNPN and CDR2 is SVGIG in the germline V gene (reference sequence). The germline V and J ends were trimmed by 5 bases and 2 bases, with 21 bases remaining between them. The CDR3 totals 16 residues. This CDR3 reads CAWRSSVRGLNYGYTF. CDR3 nucleotide sequence: TGTGCCTGGCGCTCTTCTGTACGGGGCCTGAACTATGGCTACACCTTC.

This chain uses TRBV6-1 with TRBJ2-3, with D perhaps matching TRBD1 or TRBD2 (6 bases each). The CDR3 length is 17 residues. Trimming removed 1 base from V and 6 bases from J, with 20 bases in between. Germline V gives CDR1 MNHNS, CDR2 SASEGT. This chain's CDR3 is CASSEVGGLVGSDTQYF. CDR3 nucleotides: TGTGCCAGCAGTGAAGTAGGGGGGTTGGTAGGGTCTGATACGCAGTATTTT.

Only a few counts were recorded for this clonotype. The chain recombines TRBV2 with TRBJ2-7, with D unclear. The ends were cut back, 7 bases at V and 1 base at J, with 8 bases in the middle. The CDR3 loop spans 12 amino acids. Germline V gives CDR1 SNHLY, CDR2 FYNNEI. The CDR3 loop is CASTGSSYEQYF. In nucleotides, the CDR3 is TGTGCCAGCACTGGGTCTTCCTACGAGCAGTACTTC.

J is TRBJ1-5 and V is TRBV7-8; no reliable D call. The length of the CDR3 is 15 residues. From germline, CDR1 is SGHVS and CDR2 FQNEAQ. Trimming removed 0 bases at V and 3 bases at J, with 9 bases between. In DNA form, the CDR3 reads TGTGCCAGCAGCTTAGCGTTGATTTACAATCAGCCCCAGCATTTT. Translation: CASSLALIYNQPQHF.

The chain links TRBV6-2 or TRBV6-3 to TRBJ2-1, with TRBD2 matching over 11 bases. Germline loops: CDR1 MNHEY, CDR2 SVGEGT. The CDR3 covers 15 residues. V gave up 2 bases and J gave up 8 bases; unmatched junction bases: 5. The CDR3 coding sequence is TGTGCCAGCAGTTACGGACTAGCGGGTGCGGATGAGCAGTTCTTC. Translated, it gives CASSYGLAGADEQFF.

The chain joins TRBV5-1 to TRBJ1-6, with TRBD1 as a possible D gene (5 bases). Germline V gene data show CDR1 as SGHRS and CDR2 as YFSETQ. This CDR3 region has 17 residues. Trimming removed 2 bases at V and 4 bases at J, with 16 bases between. CDR3 bases: TGCGCCAGCAGCTTTGGGACTATTAGGGCTTATAATTCACCCCTCCACTTT. It codes for CASSFGTIRAYNSPLHF.

J is TRBJ2-1 and V is TRBV7-2, with TRBD2 matching over 10 bases. Germline CDR1 and CDR2: SGHTA and FQGNSA. The V gene end was trimmed by 2 bases and the J gene end by 7 bases; junction bases not matched to a gene: 8. The CDR3 contains 16 residues. The DNA for the CDR3 is TGTGCCAGCAGCTTAAGGCTAGCGGGAGCCGCTAATGAGCAGTTCTTC. Translation gives CASSLRLAGAANEQFF.

The chain has TRBV7-2 and TRBJ2-7, with TRBD1 matching 10 bases. This CDR3 spans 15 amino acids. Germline V gives CDR1 SGHTA, CDR2 FQGNSA. J was trimmed by 5 bases and V by 1 base; bases with no gene match: 5. CDR3 sequence: CASSLVGDRGDEQYF. As DNA, the CDR3 is TGTGCCAGCAGCTTAGTAGGGGACAGGGGTGACGAGCAGTACTTC.

Notes on this clonotype: At one end the junction does not follow the germline gene, possibly because of a read error. The chain recombines TRBV7-2 with TRBJ2-7, with no clear D. The CDR3 runs 14 residues. Germline assignment: CDR1 SGHTA and CDR2 FQGNSA. CDR3 sequence: CASRLGPLASEQYF. The DNA of the CDR3 is TGTGCCAGCAGGTTAGGACCCCTGGCGTCCGAGCAGTACTTC.

A few counts support this clonotype. The V call is TRBV7-2, the J call TRBJ2-7; D is undetermined. Per germline, CDR1 SGHTA and CDR2 FQGNSA. The CDR3 consists of 17 residues. Trimming removed 4 bases from V and 2 bases from J, with 21 bases in between. Here the CDR3 reads CASSSGPNRRLTYEQYF. The CDR3, as DNA: TGTGCCAGCAGCTCAGGTCCCAACCGACGACTCACCTACGAGCAGTACTTC. The full variable domain, its missing parts supplied by reference TRBV7-2 and TRBJ2-7, is GAGVSQSPSNKVTEKGKDVELRCDPISGHTALYWYRQSLGQGLEFLIYFQGNSAPDKSGLPSDRFSAERTGGSVSTLTIQRTQQEDSAVYLCASSSGPNRRLTYEQYFGPGTRLTVT.

In this sample, this clonotype turned up once. This sequence joins TRBV6-1 and TRBJ2-2, with 9 bases matching TRBD1. Trimming cost V 6 bases and J 6 bases; bases outside gene matches: 8. This CDR3 has 15 residues. CDR1 is MNHNS and CDR2 is SASEGT in the germline V gene. Written as DNA, the CDR3 is TGTGCCAGCAGATCCGGGACAGGGATGCCCGGGGAGCTGTTTTTT. This translates into CASRSGTGMPGELFF.

This clonotype showed up just once. This sequence joins TRBV6-2 or TRBV6-3 and TRBJ1-5; weak D call: TRBD1 (6 bases). Germline V CDR1 and CDR2: MNHEY, SVGEGT. The CDR3 is 18 residues long. V was cut by 7 bases and J by 1 base, with 23 bases left in between. For the CDR3, the DNA is TGTGCCAGCACTGGGGGGCCCGACACCCGAAAAAGCAATCAGCCCCAGCATTTT. Translation: CASTGGPDTRKSNQPQHF.

The V call is TRBV19, the J call TRBJ2-6; D is uncertain. Trimming shortened V by 4 bases and J by 4 bases, and 8 bases separated the two germline ends. This CDR3 has 14 amino acids. The germline CDR1 and CDR2 sequences are LNHDA and SQIVND (reference sequence). The DNA for the CDR3 is TGTGCCAGTAGTACAGTGGCCGGGGCCAACGTCCTGACTTTC. It codes for CASSTVAGANVLTF.

CDR3 protein: CASSLEGGGRPDTQYF. CDR3 sequence (DNA): TGTGCCAGCAGTTTAGAGGGGGGAGGGCGCCCAGATACGCAGTATTTT. This sequence joins TRBV12-3 or TRBV12-4 and TRBJ2-3, with a tentative D call TRBD2 (7 bases). CDR3 size: 16 residues. Deletions cut 1 base from V and 4 bases from J, with 15 bases between.

In the case of this clonotype: A much larger clone differs from this one at a single base, so this may be a read error. V is TRBV7-2 and J is TRBJ1-2, with D perhaps TRBD1 (6 bases). The CDR3 loop spans 13 amino acids. Germline assignment: CDR1 SGHTA and CDR2 FQGNSA. This CDR3 is CASSPGQTYGYAF. For the CDR3, the DNA is TGTGCCAGCAGCCCCGGACAGACCTATGGCTACGCCTTC. Variable domain in full (rest from reference TRBV7-2 and TRBJ1-2): GAGVSQSPSNKVTEKGKDVELRCDPISGHTALYWYRQSLGQGLEFLIYFQGNSAPDKSGLPSDRFSAERTGGSVSTLTIQRTQQEDSAVYLCASSPGQTYGYAFGSGTRLTVV.

The CDR3 coding sequence is TGTGCCAGCAGCTCCCTGGATAGCTACAATGAGCAGTTCTTC. Amino acids: CASSSLDSYNEQFF. This chain joins TRBV11-2 and TRBJ2-1; D call uncertain. Looked up from germline, CDR1 is SGHAT and CDR2 is FQNNGV. V lost 4 bases, J lost 3 bases, and 10 bases lay in between. The CDR3 has 14 amino acids.

The sample holds one count of this clonotype. One end of the junction does not line up with germline, which may come from a read error. This chain links TRBV11-2 with TRBJ2-1; D unresolved. Germline V gives CDR1 SGHAT, CDR2 FQNNGV. This CDR3 is built from 13 residues. CDR3 in DNA: TGTGCCAGCACCTTAGGGCTTTACAATGAGCAGTTCTTC. As protein: CASTLGLYNEQFF.

This clonotype came up a few times. The chain combines TRBV19 with TRBJ2-7, with 9 bases that match TRBD1. Losses at the gene ends were 5 bases for V and 4 bases for J; bases not matched to a gene: 6. Germline CDR1 and CDR2: LNHDA and SQIVND (reference sequence). The CDR3 has 14 amino acids. The CDR3 loop is CASSLRGQGYEQYF. Here the CDR3 DNA reads TGTGCCAGTAGTCTCCGGGGACAGGGATACGAGCAGTACTTC.